The clone carrying this T cell receptor (beta chain) was observed once. This sample is drawn from a study of CD8 T cells in Susac syndrome. CDR3 length: 17 residues. J was trimmed by 0 bases and V by 1 base; bases with no gene match: 9. The germline CDR1 and CDR2 sequences are LGHNA and YNFKEQ. RNA amounts of roughly 0.45 to 1 ug underwent reverse transcription with random hexamers. Multiplex PCR with immunoSEQ amplified the TCR beta CDR3 across 54 Vbeta and 13 Jbeta. MiXCR, applied by TCRdb to the immunoSEQ multiplex PCR reads, yields one record per CDR3 protein. The sample yields a few hundred thousand distinct CDR3 sequences, 85% to 95% seen once. Stable or active relapsing-remitting multiple sclerosis, untreated and meeting revised McDonald criteria, defined the controls.

The material sequenced was CD4+ T cells from PBMCs. The chain has TRBV4-2 and TRBJ2-7; TRBD2 matches 7 bases. The origin of this receptor is a human donor with multiple sclerosis. The CDR3 sequence: CASSQGQNGGISYEQYF. The CDR3 DNA is TGTGCCAGCAGCCAAGGGCAAAACGGGGGGATCTCCTACGAGCAGTACTTC.